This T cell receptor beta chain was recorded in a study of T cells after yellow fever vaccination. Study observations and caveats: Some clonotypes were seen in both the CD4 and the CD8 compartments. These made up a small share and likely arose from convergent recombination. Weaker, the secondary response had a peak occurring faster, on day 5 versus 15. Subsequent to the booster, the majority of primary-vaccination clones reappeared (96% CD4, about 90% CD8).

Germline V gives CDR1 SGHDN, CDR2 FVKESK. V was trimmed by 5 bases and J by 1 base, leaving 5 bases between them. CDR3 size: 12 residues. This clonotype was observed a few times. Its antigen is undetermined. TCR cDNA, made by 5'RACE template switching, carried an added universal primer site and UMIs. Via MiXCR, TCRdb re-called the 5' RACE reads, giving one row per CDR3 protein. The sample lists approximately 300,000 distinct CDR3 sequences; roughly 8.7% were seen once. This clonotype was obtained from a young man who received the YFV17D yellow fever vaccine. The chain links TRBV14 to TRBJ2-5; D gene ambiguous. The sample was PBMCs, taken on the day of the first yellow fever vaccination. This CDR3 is CASSIVQETQYF. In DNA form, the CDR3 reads TGTGCCAGCAGCATAGTCCAAGAGACCCAGTACTTC. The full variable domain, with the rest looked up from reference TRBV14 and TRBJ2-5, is EAGVTQFPSHSVIEKGQTVTLRCDPISGHDNLYWYRRVMGKEIKFLLHFVKESKQDESGMPNNRFLAERTGGTYSTLKVQPAELEDSGVYFCASSIVQETQYFGPGTRLLVL.